The 20 T cell receptor beta chains below were found in one sample sequenced in a study of T cell responses to AZD1222 COVID-19 vaccine. Profiling relied on immunoSEQ multiplex PCR, and the TCRdb table lists in-frame clones only, not all of them. Among about 130,000 clones listed, roughly 89% were seen once. The starting material was peripheral blood, obtained on day 0 of AZD1222 vaccination. The receptors were gathered from an adult in good health.

J is TRBJ1-2 and V is TRBV10-3; weak D call: TRBD1 (6 bases). V was shortened by 10 bases and J by 5 bases, with 17 bases between the two germline ends. Germline assignment: CDR1 ENHRY and CDR2 SYGVKD. This CDR3 has 13 residues. CDR3 residues: CASGQSDMYGYTF. The CDR3 coding sequence is TGTGCCAGTGGACAGTCCGATATGTATGGCTACACCTTC.

The chain combines TRBV12-3 or TRBV12-4 with TRBJ1-5; 7 nucleotides align to TRBD1. The V segment lost 7 bases and the J segment 7 bases; nucleotides outside the gene matches: 7. The CDR3 totals 13 residues. Written as DNA, the CDR3 is TGTGCCAGCAAGCAGGGGGGGGGACAGCCCCAGCATTTT. This sequence encodes CASKQGGGQPQHF.

This clone was counted between two and nine times. The V call is TRBV5-6, the J call TRBJ1-1; D gene uncertain. This CDR3 contains 13 residues. Trimming left V 6 bases short and J 4 bases short, with 13 bases between. CDR1 is SGHDT and CDR2 is YYEEEE in the germline V gene. This chain's CDR3 is CASTSVGSTEAFF. The DNA for the CDR3 is TGTGCCAGCACATCGGTTGGTAGCACTGAAGCTTTCTTT. The variable domain in full, completed from reference TRBV5-6 and TRBJ1-1, reads DAGVTQSPTHLIKTRGQQVTLRCSPKSGHDTVSWYQQALGQGPQFIFQYYEEEERQRGNFPDRFSGHQFPNYSSELNVNALLLGDSALYLCASTSVGSTEAFFGQGTRLTVV.

The chain couples TRBV27 to TRBJ2-7, with D unclear. Germline CDR1 MNHEY, CDR2 SMNVEV (reference sequence). The ends were cut back, 3 bases at V and 6 bases at J, with 9 bases in the middle. The CDR3 loop spans 12 amino acids. The CDR3 DNA reads as TGTGCCAGCAGTTTTAGGGTAGGCGAGCAGTACTTC. It encodes CASSFRVGEQYF.

This rearrangement joins TRBV19 to TRBJ1-1; the match to TRBD1 covers 9 bases. CDR1 LNHDA and CDR2 SQIVND come from the germline V gene (reference sequence). The CDR3 is 17 amino acids. Trimming cost V 8 bases and J 2 bases; bases outside gene matches: 15. The CDR3 DNA follows: TGTGCCAGTCAAGGGACAGGGAAAGGGGCAGGTAACACTGAAGCTTTCTTT. Its protein product is CASQGTGKGAGNTEAFF.

This chain links TRBV4-1 with TRBJ1-2; D is ambiguous. This CDR3 region has 17 residues. The germline V gene encodes CDR1 MGHRA and CDR2 YSYEKL. The V end was cut by 4 bases, the J end by 0 bases, with 18 bases between. CDR3 nucleotide sequence: TGCGCCAGCAGCCGCGAGATAGGCGAGATTGCTAACTATGGCTACACCTTC. This translates into CASSREIGEIANYGYTF.

The chain employs TRBV12-3 or TRBV12-4 and TRBJ1-5; unclear D gene. V lost 3 bases, J lost 8 bases, and 8 bases lay in between. The CDR3 contains 12 residues. For the CDR3, the DNA is TGTGCCAGCAGTTTCCCATCGAAGCCCCAGCATTTT. Protein sequence: CASSFPSKPQHF.

The chain employs TRBV7-9 and TRBJ1-1, with D possibly TRBD1 on 6 matching bases. This CDR3 is 15 amino acids long. Germline-derived CDR1 and CDR2 are SEHNR and FQNEAQ (reference sequence). Trimming cost V 5 bases and J 5 bases, with 18 bases left between them. The CDR3 loop is CASSTNRDRVTEAFF. In DNA, the CDR3 is TGTGCCAGCAGCACCAACAGGGACCGAGTGACTGAAGCTTTCTTT.

This chain connects TRBV18 to TRBJ2-2; tentatively, D is TRBD2 (7 bases). This CDR3 has 17 amino acids. From germline, CDR1 is KGHSH and CDR2 LQKENI. Trimming removed 0 bases at V and 4 bases at J, with 15 bases between. This chain's CDR3 is CASSPPNGGPGTGELFF. Written as DNA, the CDR3 is TGTGCCAGCTCACCACCGAACGGGGGGCCGGGCACCGGGGAGCTGTTTTTT.

V is TRBV11-2 and J is TRBJ2-3, with D perhaps matching TRBD1 (6 bases). Germline V gene data show CDR1 as SGHAT and CDR2 as FQNNGV. The V end was cut by 6 bases, the J end by 6 bases, with 16 bases between. The CDR3 consists of 14 residues. The CDR3 nucleotides read TGTGCCAGCAGATGGGACAATAGCATGGATACGCAGTATTTT. Translated: CASRWDNSMDTQYF.

This chain connects TRBV2 to TRBJ1-1; D perhaps matches TRBD1 (5 bases). The CDR3 covers 11 residues. Germline V gene lookup returns CDR1 SNHLY and CDR2 FYNNEI. Trimming left V 7 bases short and J 4 bases short, with 7 bases between. The chain's CDR3 is CASTGFTEAFF. As DNA, the CDR3 is TGTGCCAGCACAGGGTTCACTGAAGCTTTCTTT.

This clone was recorded a few times. This chain connects TRBV7-9 to TRBJ2-2; the D call may be TRBD1 or TRBD2 (5 bases each). Germline-derived CDR1 and CDR2 are SEHNR and FQNEAQ (reference sequence). Trimming shortened V by 4 bases and J by 5 bases, and 5 bases separated the two germline ends. The CDR3 consists of 12 residues. The chain's CDR3 is CASSWGTGELFF. In DNA, the CDR3 is TGTGCCAGCAGCTGGGGGACCGGGGAGCTGTTTTTT.

This chain uses TRBV15 with TRBJ2-7; TRBD2 aligns across 8 bases. This CDR3 spans 12 amino acids. Per the germline V gene, CDR1 is LNHNV and CDR2 is YYDKDF (reference sequence). V was clipped by 3 bases and J by 7 bases; unmatched bases: 2. CDR3 sequence reads: CATSRGLGEQYF. The CDR3 coding sequence is TGTGCCACCAGCAGGGGACTAGGGGAGCAGTACTTC.

This clone was observed a single time. CDR3 residues: CATSLDSRSTEAFF. DNA of the CDR3: TGTGCCACCAGCTTAGACAGTAGGAGCACTGAAGCTTTCTTT. This chain joins TRBV15 and TRBJ1-1; a possible D gene is TRBD1 (5 bases). The CDR3 is 14 residues long. V lost 5 bases, J lost 4 bases, and 14 bases lay in between. Germline CDR1 reads LNHNV; CDR2 reads YYDKDF (reference sequence).

The genes are TRBV29-1 and TRBJ2-5; a weak D match, TRBD2 (5 bases). The CDR3 contains 13 residues. V was pared by 7 bases and J by 1 base, with 13 bases between. In germline, CDR1 is SQVTM, CDR2 ANQGSEA. DNA for the CDR3: TGCAGCGCCTCACGCGGGCCCCAAGAGACCCAGTACTTC. Translation gives CSASRGPQETQYF.

This chain links TRBV6-5 with TRBJ1-1, with 7 bases lining up with TRBD1. The V and J ends lost 8 bases and 3 bases, in that order; junction bases with no gene match: 9. This CDR3 contains 14 residues. Per germline, CDR1 MNHEY and CDR2 SVGAGI. The CDR3 region has the DNA TGTGCCAGCCTAGGGACAGAGTACTACACTGAAGCTTTCTTT. Translated, it gives CASLGTEYYTEAFF.

CDR3 nucleotide sequence: TGTGCCAGCAGCCGACCAACCAGGGCGGGGAACACTGAAGCTTTCTTT. It specifies CASSRPTRAGNTEAFF. V usage is TRBV3-1 (or the pseudogene TRBV3-2) and J usage is TRBJ1-1, with D tentatively TRBD1 (5 bases). This CDR3 is built from 16 residues. Trimming took off 4 bases at V and 1 base at J, with 16 bases between the two ends. From germline, CDR1 is LGHDT and CDR2 YNNKEL (reference sequence).

The J gene is TRBJ2-1, the V gene TRBV2; no clear D. The CDR3 extends over 12 amino acids. The V gene lost 5 bases and the J gene lost 8 bases, with 10 bases spanning the gap. Germline CDR1 SNHLY, CDR2 FYNNEI. CDR3 loop: CASSPSGDEQFF. CDR3 nucleotide sequence: TGTGCCAGCAGTCCATCAGGCGATGAGCAGTTCTTC.

The V gene is TRBV10-1, the J gene TRBJ1-6; D is possibly TRBD1 (5 bases). This CDR3 comprises 14 residues. The V end lost 6 bases, the J end lost 7 bases, and 13 bases lay between the germline ends. Germline assignment: CDR1 WNHNN and CDR2 SYGVQD (reference sequence). This chain's CDR3 is CASSSGTVNSPLHF. The CDR3 bases are TGCGCCAGCAGCTCCGGGACTGTGAATTCACCCCTCCACTTT.

This chain connects TRBV6-5 to TRBJ1-1; unclear D gene. Germline V gives CDR1 MNHEY, CDR2 SVGAGI. CDR3 length: 14 residues. Trimming removed 4 bases at V and 0 bases at J, with 9 bases between. CDR3 sequence reads: CASSSGEMNTEAFF. The DNA of the CDR3 is TGTGCCAGCAGTTCTGGGGAAATGAACACTGAAGCTTTCTTT.